This is a list of T cell receptor beta chains from one sample in a study of blood T cell repertoires in COVID-19. The repertoire was sequenced with immunoSEQ multiplex PCR; TCRdb's copy has only in-frame clones and lacks some. The sample has 150,000 to 200,000 clones, approximately 80% seen once. The sequencing sample was made of peripheral blood. The receptor source for this set is a human donor in a cohort sampled during active COVID-19. The CDR3 runs from the conserved cysteine through the conserved F or W. A D gene is named only where the DNA matches it firmly. For some rows the clone size is stated as once, few or many, or as a class when expanded; others skip it.

d_call	j_call	clone_size	v_call	cdr3_nt	cdr3_aa
.	TRBJ1-4	.	TRBV28	TGTGCCAGCGGAGGGAGGGCGGGGGAAAAACTGTTTTTT	CASGGRAGEKLFF
.	TRBJ1-5	.	TRBV4-2	TGTGCCAGCAGCCTTACCACTGGAGGGTCGAGTCAGCCCCAGCATTTT	CASSLTTGGSSQPQHF
.	TRBJ1-4	.	TRBV25-1	TGTGCCAGCAGCCCAGGGATAGCAACTAATGAAAAACTGTTTTTT	CASSPGIATNEKLFF
.	TRBJ2-7	once	TRBV11-3	TGTGCCAGCAGCTTAGATCCCCTTATTCAACTCGGGTACTTC	CASSLDPLIQLGYF
TRBD1	TRBJ2-7	.	TRBV18	TGTGCCAGCTCACCGGGACAGTTTTACGAGCAGTACTTC	CASSPGQFYEQYF
TRBD1	TRBJ1-3	few	TRBV5-4	TGTGCCAGCAGCTCAGGACAGGGTAGAGGAAACACCATATATTTT	CASSSGQGRGNTIYF
.	TRBJ1-4	.	TRBV18	TGTGCCAGCTCACCACCGGCAGGGTTCACTAATGAAAAACTGTTTTTT	CASSPPAGFTNEKLFF
TRBD1	TRBJ2-7	few	TRBV28	TGTGCCAGCAGAAGACAGGGGGCCCCTCCTTACGAGCAGTACTTC	CASRRQGAPPYEQYF
TRBD2	TRBJ2-7	.	TRBV28	TGTGCCAGCAGCTCGCTAGCGGGAGGGCCCCACGAGCAGTACTTC	CASSSLAGGPHEQYF
TRBD2	TRBJ2-1	.	TRBV7-2	TGTGCCAGCAGCTTAGACGGCCAAACTAGCGGGAGCAATGAGCAGTTCTTC	CASSLDGQTSGSNEQFF
.	TRBJ1-1	.	TRBV7-9	TGTGCCAGCAGCTCGGGGGGGATGAACACTGAAGCTTTCTTT	CASSSGGMNTEAFF
.	TRBJ2-6	.	TRBV5-1	TGCGCCAGCAGCTCGAATCCCGGGATTCTTAACGGGGCCAACGTCCTGACTTTC	CASSSNPGILNGANVLTF
.	TRBJ2-3	.	TRBV12-5	TGTGCTAGTGCCCGTACTCGGTCCGCAGATACGCAGTATTTT	CASARTRSADTQYF
.	TRBJ2-4	.	TRBV28	TGTGCCAGCAGTTCTGGGGGAGGCATTCAGTACTTC	CASSSGGGIQYF
TRBD2	TRBJ2-1	.	TRBV19	TGTGCCAGTAGTATGGCATTAGCGGGAGTGGGAAATGAGCAGTTCTTC	CASSMALAGVGNEQFF
TRBD2	TRBJ2-2	.	TRBV5-1	TGCGCCAGCAGCGATAGCGGGAGAGACACCGGGGAGCTGTTTTTT	CASSDSGRDTGELFF
.	TRBJ2-7	few	TRBV4-1	TGCGCCAGCAGCCAAGCTATCCTCTACGAGCAGTACTTC	CASSQAILYEQYF
.	TRBJ2-1	.	TRBV5-6	TGTGCCAGCAGCTGGGACCCCCGACGGGGGAATGAGCAGTTCTTC	CASSWDPRRGNEQFF
.	TRBJ2-7	once	TRBV18	TGTGCCAGCTCACCTCGGACAGATTCCTACGAGCAGTACTTC	CASSPRTDSYEQYF
TRBD2	TRBJ2-7	.	TRBV25-1	TGTGCCAGCAGGGGGACTAGCGAAGGGGCGCAGTACTTC	CASRGTSEGAQYF
TRBD2	TRBJ2-4	.	TRBV28	TGTGCCAGCAGTCCGACTAGCGCTTCAAAGGGGGCCAAAAACATTCAGTACTTC	CASSPTSASKGAKNIQYF
.	TRBJ1-6	.	TRBV5-4	TGTGCCAGCAGCTTGGGGGGGGGTACCGGAAATTCACCCCTCCACTTT	CASSLGGGTGNSPLHF
TRBD1	TRBJ2-7	.	TRBV7-2	TGTGCCAGCAGCTTACCTCCGATGAGGGACAGGGGGACCTACGAGCAGTACTTC	CASSLPPMRDRGTYEQYF
TRBD2	TRBJ2-2	.	TRBV5-1	TGCGCCAGCAGCTTGGAGCGGGGGTTGACCGGGGAGCTGTTTTTT	CASSLERGLTGELFF
.	TRBJ2-7	few	TRBV15	TGTGCCACCAGCAGAGATAGGACAGAGCAGTACTTC	CATSRDRTEQYF
TRBD1	TRBJ2-3	few	TRBV6-4	TGTGCCAGCAGTGACCCCCGTCAGGGGGCAGATACGCAGTATTTT	CASSDPRQGADTQYF
.	TRBJ2-7	.	TRBV7-9	TGTGCCAGCAGCTTACACCGGACAGCAGGAGACGAGCAGTACTTC	CASSLHRTAGDEQYF
TRBD1	TRBJ2-7	.	TRBV6-5	TGTGCCAGCAGCCGGGGACAGGGACTTCCCTACGAGCAGTACTTC	CASSRGQGLPYEQYF
TRBD1	TRBJ1-1	.	TRBV6-6	TGTGCCAGCAGTGACAGGGCCGGGTACACTGAAGCTTTCTTT	CASSDRAGYTEAFF
.	TRBJ1-4	.	TRBV7-6	TGTGCCAGCAGCTTAGGGCAGGGATTGGAAAAACTGTTTTTT	CASSLGQGLEKLFF
TRBD1	TRBJ2-6	.	TRBV2	TGTGCCAGCAGTGCTACGCAGGGGGCATCTGGGGCCAACGTCCTGACTTTC	CASSATQGASGANVLTF